This TCR beta chain was retrieved from a study of shared clonotypes between healthy human individuals. Whole-study context: Donors consisted of a couple of women and a few men between 18 and 49.

The V gene lost 3 bases and the J gene lost 0 bases, with 2 bases spanning the gap. This CDR3 is 12 amino acids long. The V gene's germline CDR1 is SEHNR and CDR2 FQNEAQ (reference sequence). Original processing notes: Junction-only immunoSEQ data arrived without quality scores, meaning filtering differed. Assay: immunoSEQ multiplex PCR; the TCRdb copy retains only in-frame clones and omits some. V and J calls and clone size are given by that table; D and trimming were obtained from the DNA. The sample contains a few hundred thousand clones, approximately 79% of which appear only once. Details on this clone: This specimen includes other DNA sequences encoding the same CDR3.

The receptor comes from a woman between 40 and 55 years old in good health. Some clones in this sample may be carry-over from other donors' samples. Sequencing was carried out using PBMCs. The V gene is TRBV7-9, the J gene TRBJ2-5; D ambiguous. CDR3 protein: CASSFDQETQYF. The CDR3 DNA reads as TGTGCCAGCAGCTTTGACCAAGAGACCCAGTACTTC.